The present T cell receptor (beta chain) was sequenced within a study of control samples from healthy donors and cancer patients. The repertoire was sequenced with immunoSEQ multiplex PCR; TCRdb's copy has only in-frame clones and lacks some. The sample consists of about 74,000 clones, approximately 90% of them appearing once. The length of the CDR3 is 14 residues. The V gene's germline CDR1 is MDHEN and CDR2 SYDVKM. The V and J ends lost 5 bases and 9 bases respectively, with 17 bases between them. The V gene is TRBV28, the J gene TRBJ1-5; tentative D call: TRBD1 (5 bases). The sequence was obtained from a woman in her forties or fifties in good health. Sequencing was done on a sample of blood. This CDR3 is CASSHPQGKGPQHF. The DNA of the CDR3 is TGTGCCAGCAGTCACCCTCAGGGTAAAGGGCCCCAGCATTTT.